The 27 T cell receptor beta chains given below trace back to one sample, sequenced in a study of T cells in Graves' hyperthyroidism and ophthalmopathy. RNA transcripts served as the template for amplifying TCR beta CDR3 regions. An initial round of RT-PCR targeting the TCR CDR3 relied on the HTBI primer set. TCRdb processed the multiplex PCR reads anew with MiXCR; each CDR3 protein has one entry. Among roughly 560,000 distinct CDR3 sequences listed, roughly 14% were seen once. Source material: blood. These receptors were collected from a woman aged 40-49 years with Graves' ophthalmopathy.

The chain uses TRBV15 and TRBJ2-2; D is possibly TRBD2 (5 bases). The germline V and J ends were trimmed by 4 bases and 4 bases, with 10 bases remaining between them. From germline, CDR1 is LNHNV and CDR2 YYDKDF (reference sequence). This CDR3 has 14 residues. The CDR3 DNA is TGTGCCACCAGCATCGGACTCGTCACCGGGGAGCTGTTTTTT. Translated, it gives CATSIGLVTGELFF. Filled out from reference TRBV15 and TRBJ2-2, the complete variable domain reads DAMVIQNPRYQVTQFGKPVTLSCSQTLNHNVMYWYQQKSSQAPKLLFHYYDKDFNNEADTPDNFQSRRPNTSFCFLDIRSPGLGDTAMYLCATSIGLVTGELFFGEGSRLTVL.

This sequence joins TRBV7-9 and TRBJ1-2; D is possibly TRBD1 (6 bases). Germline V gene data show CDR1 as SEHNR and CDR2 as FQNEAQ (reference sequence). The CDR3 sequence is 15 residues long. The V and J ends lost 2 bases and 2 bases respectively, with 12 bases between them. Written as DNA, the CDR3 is TGTGCCAGCAGCTTACGGGCAGGGGAGAACTATGGCTACACCTTC. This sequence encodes CASSLRAGENYGYTF.

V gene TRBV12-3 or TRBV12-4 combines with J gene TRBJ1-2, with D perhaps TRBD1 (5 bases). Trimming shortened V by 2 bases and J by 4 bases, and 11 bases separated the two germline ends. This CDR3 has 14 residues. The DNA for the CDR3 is TGTGCCAGCAGTTTATCCCAGGGTAGCTATGGCTACACCTTC. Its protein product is CASSLSQGSYGYTF.

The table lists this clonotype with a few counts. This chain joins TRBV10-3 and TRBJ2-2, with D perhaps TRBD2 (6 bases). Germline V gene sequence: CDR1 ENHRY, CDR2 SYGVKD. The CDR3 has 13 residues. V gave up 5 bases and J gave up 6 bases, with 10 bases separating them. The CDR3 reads CAISLGLSGELFF. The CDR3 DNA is TGTGCCATCAGTTTGGGACTCTCCGGGGAGCTGTTTTTT.

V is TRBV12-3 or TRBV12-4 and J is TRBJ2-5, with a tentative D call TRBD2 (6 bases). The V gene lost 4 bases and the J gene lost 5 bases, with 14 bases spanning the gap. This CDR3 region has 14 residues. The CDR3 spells CASSYAGSSETQYF. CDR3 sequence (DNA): TGTGCCAGCAGTTACGCCGGGAGTAGCGAGACCCAGTACTTC.

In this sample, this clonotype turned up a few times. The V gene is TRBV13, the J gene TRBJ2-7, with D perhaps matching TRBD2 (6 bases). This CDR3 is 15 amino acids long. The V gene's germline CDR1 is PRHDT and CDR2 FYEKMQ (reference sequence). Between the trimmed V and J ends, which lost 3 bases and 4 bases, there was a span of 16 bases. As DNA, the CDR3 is TGTGCCAGCAGCTTGGTCCCTGGAGGGTCGTACGAGCAGTACTTC. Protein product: CASSLVPGGSYEQYF.

The CDR3 sequence: CASREGAMAFF. CDR3 DNA: TGTGCCAGTAGGGAGGGGGCAATGGCTTTCTTT. The chain recombines TRBV6-2 or TRBV6-3 with TRBJ1-1, with 7 bases matching TRBD1. The CDR3 extends over 11 amino acids. With V trimmed by 9 bases and J by 11 bases, 9 bases remained unmatched. The V gene's germline CDR1 is MNHEY and CDR2 SVGEGT.

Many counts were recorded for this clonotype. CDR3: CASRRGYSVDQPQHF. Written as DNA, the CDR3 is TGTGCCAGCAGACGGGGTTACAGCGTTGATCAGCCCCAGCATTTT. The rearrangement links TRBV6-1 to TRBJ1-5; D not resolved. V shed 6 bases and J shed 5 bases, with 17 bases lying between them. Germline CDR1 reads MNHNS; CDR2 reads SASEGT. CDR3 length: 15 residues.

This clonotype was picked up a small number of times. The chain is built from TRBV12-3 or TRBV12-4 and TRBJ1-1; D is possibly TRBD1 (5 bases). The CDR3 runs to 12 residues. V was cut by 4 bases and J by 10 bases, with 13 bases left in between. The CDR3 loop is CASSSRAGGAFF. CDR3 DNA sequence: TGTGCCAGCAGTTCCCGGGCCGGGGGAGCTTTCTTT.

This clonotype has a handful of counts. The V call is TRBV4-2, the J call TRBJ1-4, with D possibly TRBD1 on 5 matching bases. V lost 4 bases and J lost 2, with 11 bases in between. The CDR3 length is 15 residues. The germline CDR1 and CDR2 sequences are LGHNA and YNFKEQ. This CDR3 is CASSRGDPTNEKLFF. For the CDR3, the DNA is TGTGCCAGCAGCCGGGGGGACCCCACTAATGAAAAACTGTTTTTT.

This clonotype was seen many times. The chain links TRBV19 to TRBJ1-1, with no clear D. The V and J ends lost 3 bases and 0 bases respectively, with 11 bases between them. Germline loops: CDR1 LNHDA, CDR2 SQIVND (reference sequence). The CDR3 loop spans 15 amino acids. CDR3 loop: CASSMTGVMNTEAFF. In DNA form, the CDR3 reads TGTGCCAGTAGTATGACTGGGGTAATGAACACTGAAGCTTTCTTT.

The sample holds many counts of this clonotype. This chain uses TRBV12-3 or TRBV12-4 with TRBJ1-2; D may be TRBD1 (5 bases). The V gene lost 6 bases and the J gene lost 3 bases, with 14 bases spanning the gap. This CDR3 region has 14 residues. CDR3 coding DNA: TGTGCCAGCAGCCGGACGGGGGTGGACTATGGCTACACCTTC. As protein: CASSRTGVDYGYTF.

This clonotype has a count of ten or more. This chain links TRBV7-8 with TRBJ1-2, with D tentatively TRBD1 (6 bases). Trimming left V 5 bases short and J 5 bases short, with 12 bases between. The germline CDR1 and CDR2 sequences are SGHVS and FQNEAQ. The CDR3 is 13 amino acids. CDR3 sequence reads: CASSPWTVYGYTF. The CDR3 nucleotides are TGTGCCAGCAGCCCATGGACAGTATATGGCTACACCTTC.

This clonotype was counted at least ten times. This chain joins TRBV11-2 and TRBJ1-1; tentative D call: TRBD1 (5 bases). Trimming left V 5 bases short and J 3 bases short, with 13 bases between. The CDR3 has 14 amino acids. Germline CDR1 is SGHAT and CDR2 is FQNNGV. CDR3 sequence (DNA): TGTGCCAGCAGCCAGGGTCGCCGGGACACTGAAGCTTTCTTT. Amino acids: CASSQGRRDTEAFF.

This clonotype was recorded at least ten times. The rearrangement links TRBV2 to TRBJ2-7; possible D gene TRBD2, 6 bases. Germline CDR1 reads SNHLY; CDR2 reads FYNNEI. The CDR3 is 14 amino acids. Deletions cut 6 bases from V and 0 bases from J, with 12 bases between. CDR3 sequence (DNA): TGTGCCAGCAGCGGGCGGGAACGCTCCTACGAGCAGTACTTC. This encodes CASSGRERSYEQYF.

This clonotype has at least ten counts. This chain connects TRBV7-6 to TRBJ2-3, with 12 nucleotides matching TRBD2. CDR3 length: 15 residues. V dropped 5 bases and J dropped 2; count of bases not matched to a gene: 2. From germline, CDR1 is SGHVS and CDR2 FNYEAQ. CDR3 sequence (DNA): TGTGCCAGCAGCGGACTAGCGGGGCTCACAGATACGCAGTATTTT. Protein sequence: CASSGLAGLTDTQYF.

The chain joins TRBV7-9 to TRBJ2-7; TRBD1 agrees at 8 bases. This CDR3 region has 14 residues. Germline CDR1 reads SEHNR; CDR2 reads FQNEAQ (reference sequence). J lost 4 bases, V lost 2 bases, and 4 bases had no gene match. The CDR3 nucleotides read TGTGCCAGCAGCTTACAGGGGGCGTTTTACGAGCAGTACTTC. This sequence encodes CASSLQGAFYEQYF. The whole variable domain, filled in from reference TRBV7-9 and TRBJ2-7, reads DTGVSQNPRHKITKRGQNVTFRCDPISEHNRLYWYRQTLGQGPEFLTYFQNEAQLEKSRLLSDRFSAERPKGSFSTLEIQRTEQGDSAMYLCASSLQGAFYEQYFGPGTRLTVT.

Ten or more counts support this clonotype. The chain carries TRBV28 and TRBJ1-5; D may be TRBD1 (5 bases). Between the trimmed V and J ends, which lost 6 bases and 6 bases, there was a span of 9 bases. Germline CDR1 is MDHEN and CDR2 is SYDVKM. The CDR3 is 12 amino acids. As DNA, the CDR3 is TGTGCCAGCAGCGGTGGGACTCAGCCCCAGCATTTT. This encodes CASSGGTQPQHF.

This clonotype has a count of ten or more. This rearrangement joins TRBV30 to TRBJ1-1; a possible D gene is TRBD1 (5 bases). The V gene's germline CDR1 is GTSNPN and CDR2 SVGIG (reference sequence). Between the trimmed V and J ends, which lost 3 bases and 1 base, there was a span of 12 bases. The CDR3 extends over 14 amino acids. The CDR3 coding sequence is TGTGCCTGGAGGCCCAGGGTTCGGAACACTGAAGCTTTCTTT. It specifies CAWRPRVRNTEAFF.

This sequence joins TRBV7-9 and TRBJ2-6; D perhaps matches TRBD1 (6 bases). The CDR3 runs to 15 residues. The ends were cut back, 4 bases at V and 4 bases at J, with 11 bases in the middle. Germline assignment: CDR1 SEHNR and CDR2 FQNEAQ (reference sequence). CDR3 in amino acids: CASSSLDRGANVLTF. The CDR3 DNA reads TGTGCCAGCAGCTCGTTAGACAGGGGGGCCAACGTCCTGACTTTC.

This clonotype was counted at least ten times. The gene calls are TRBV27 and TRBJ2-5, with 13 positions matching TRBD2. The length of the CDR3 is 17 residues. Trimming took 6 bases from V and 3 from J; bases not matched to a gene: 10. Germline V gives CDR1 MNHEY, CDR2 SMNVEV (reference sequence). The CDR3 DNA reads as TGTGCCAGCAGCCTACTAGCGGGAGGGCCCGGGGAAGAGACCCAGTACTTC. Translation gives CASSLLAGGPGEETQYF.

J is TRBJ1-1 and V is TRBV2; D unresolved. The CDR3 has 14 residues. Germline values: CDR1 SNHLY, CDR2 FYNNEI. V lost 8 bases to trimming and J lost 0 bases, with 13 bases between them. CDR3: CASGQTRMNTEAFF. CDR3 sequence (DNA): TGTGCCAGCGGGCAGACCCGGATGAACACTGAAGCTTTCTTT.

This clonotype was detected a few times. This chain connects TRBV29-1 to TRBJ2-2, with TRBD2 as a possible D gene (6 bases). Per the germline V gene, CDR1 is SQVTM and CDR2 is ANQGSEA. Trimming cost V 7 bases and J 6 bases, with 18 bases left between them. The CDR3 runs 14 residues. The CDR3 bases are TGCAGCGCACCATCGGGAGTGCGGGCCGGGGAGCTGTTTTTT. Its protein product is CSAPSGVRAGELFF.

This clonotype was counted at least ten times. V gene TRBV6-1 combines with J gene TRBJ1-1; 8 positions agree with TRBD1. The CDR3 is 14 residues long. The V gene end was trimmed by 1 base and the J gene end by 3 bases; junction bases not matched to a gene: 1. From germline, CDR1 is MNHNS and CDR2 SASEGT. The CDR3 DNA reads TGTGCCAGCAGTGAAGTACAGGGGGACACTGAAGCTTTCTTT. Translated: CASSEVQGDTEAFF.

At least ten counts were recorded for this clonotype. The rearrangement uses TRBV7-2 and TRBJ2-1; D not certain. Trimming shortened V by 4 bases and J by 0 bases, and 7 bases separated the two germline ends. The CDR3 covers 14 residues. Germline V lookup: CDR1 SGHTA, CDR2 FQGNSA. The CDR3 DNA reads TGTGCCAGCAGCTCCCGGAGCTCCTACAATGAGCAGTTCTTC. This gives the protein CASSSRSSYNEQFF.

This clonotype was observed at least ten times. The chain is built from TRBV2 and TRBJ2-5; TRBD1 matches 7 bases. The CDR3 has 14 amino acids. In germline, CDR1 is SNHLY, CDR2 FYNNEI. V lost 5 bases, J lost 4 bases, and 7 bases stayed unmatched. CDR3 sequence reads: CASSSQGNVETQYF. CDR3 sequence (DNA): TGTGCCAGCAGTTCACAGGGGAACGTAGAGACCCAGTACTTC. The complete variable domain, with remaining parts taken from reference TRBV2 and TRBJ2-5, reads EPEVTQTPSHQVTQMGQEVILRCVPISNHLYFYWYRQILGQKVEFLVSFYNNEISEKSEIFDDQFSVERPDGSNFTLKIRSTKLEDSAMYFCASSSQGNVETQYFGPGTRLLVL.

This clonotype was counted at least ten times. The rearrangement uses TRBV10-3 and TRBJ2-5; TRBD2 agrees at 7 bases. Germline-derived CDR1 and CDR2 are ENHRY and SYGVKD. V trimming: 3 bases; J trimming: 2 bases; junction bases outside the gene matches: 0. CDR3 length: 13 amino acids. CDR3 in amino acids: CAISEAGQETQYF. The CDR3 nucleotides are TGTGCCATCAGTGAAGCGGGACAAGAGACCCAGTACTTC.